Listed here are 12 T cell receptor beta chains from one sample, sequenced in a study of shared clonotypes between healthy human individuals (TCRdb year 2020). The library was generated by the immunoSEQ multiplex PCR assay. TCRdb holds this immuneACCESS table with in-frame rearrangements only. Some clones are missing; in checked studies, unresolved V genes explain under half, and the rest has no known cause. The table for this sample lists around 1,100,000 clones; approximately 80% of them were counted only once. Of the sample, roughly 0.9% is held by the ten largest clones. The material sequenced was memory CD4+ T cells from PBMCs. According to the study, the label for this sample's cell subset or site signals: CD45RA-negative fraction. These receptors were collected from a man aged 18-30 years in good health. Some clones in this sample may be carry-over from other donors' samples.

This clone appeared a few times. The chain carries TRBV18 and TRBJ2-7; 8 bases line up with TRBD1. Unmatched junction bases numbered 7, after V lost 1 base and J lost 2 bases. This CDR3 region has 16 residues. CDR1 is KGHSH and CDR2 is LQKENI in the germline V gene. Written as DNA, the CDR3 is TGTGCCAGCTCACCACTGGGACAGGTGACAACCTACGAGCAGTACTTC. Its protein product is CASSPLGQVTTYEQYF.

This chain joins TRBV28 and TRBJ2-1; the match to TRBD2 covers 13 bases. The CDR3 runs 16 residues. With V trimmed by 7 bases and J by 6 bases, 9 bases remained unmatched. CDR1 MDHEN and CDR2 SYDVKM come from the germline V gene. For the CDR3, the DNA is TGTGCCAGCAAGGGACTAGCGGGATCATGGGGCAATGAGCAGTTCTTC. This translates into CASKGLAGSWGNEQFF.

This chain links TRBV29-1 with TRBJ2-3; a possible D gene is TRBD2 (5 bases). The ends were cut back, 6 bases at V and 1 base at J, with 14 bases in the middle. The V gene's germline CDR1 is SQVTM and CDR2 ANQGSEA. This CDR3 region has 14 residues. The CDR3 nucleotides read TGCAGCGTGGATACTAGTGGCGGCACAGATACGCAGTATTTT. Translating it yields CSVDTSGGTDTQYF.

V is TRBV7-9 and J is TRBJ2-5; D might be TRBD2 (6 bases). Germline CDR1 and CDR2: SEHNR and FQNEAQ (reference sequence). This CDR3 region has 13 residues. Trimming pared 2 bases from V and 2 bases from J, leaving 6 bases between. CDR3 coding DNA: TGTGCCAGCAGCTTACTAGCGCAAGAGACCCAGTACTTC. This sequence encodes CASSLLAQETQYF.

This chain connects TRBV7-8 to TRBJ2-2, with D perhaps given as TRBD1 or TRBD2 (5 bases each). CDR3 size: 14 residues. CDR1 and CDR2 (germline): SGHVS, FQNEAQ. Trimming removed 4 bases from V and 1 base from J, with 7 bases in between. The CDR3 DNA is TGTGCCAGCAGCTGGGACGGGAACACCGGGGAGCTGTTTTTT. Its protein product is CASSWDGNTGELFF.

V is TRBV28 and J is TRBJ1-1, with 7 bases fitting TRBD1. The CDR3 totals 14 residues. The germline gives CDR1 MDHEN, CDR2 SYDVKM. After removal of 6 bases from V and 0 bases from J, the junction contained 4 bases not matched to a gene. The CDR3 nucleotides read TGTGCCAGCAGGACAGGGACCCTGAACACTGAAGCTTTCTTT. Encoded protein: CASRTGTLNTEAFF.

The rearrangement uses TRBV2 and TRBJ2-1; a possible D gene is TRBD2 (6 bases). V was cut by 6 bases and J by 15 bases, with 21 bases left in between. From germline, CDR1 is SNHLY and CDR2 FYNNEI. The CDR3 runs 13 residues. CDR3 in DNA: TGTGCCAGCAGCCTAAACGGGCCAATGGAGGGGTTCTTC. Amino acid sequence: CASSLNGPMEGFF.

The V and J genes are TRBV19 and TRBJ1-2, with unresolved D. The V and J ends lost 6 bases and 3 bases respectively, with 14 bases between them. Per germline, CDR1 LNHDA and CDR2 SQIVND (reference sequence). This CDR3 region has 14 residues. CDR3 coding DNA: TGTGCCAGTAGCCACGACCCCCTCTACTATGGCTACACCTTC. Its protein is CASSHDPLYYGYTF.

The V gene is TRBV28, the J gene TRBJ2-6, with D unclear. The CDR3 is made up of 16 amino acids. From germline, CDR1 is MDHEN and CDR2 SYDVKM. The ends were cut back, 2 bases at V and 0 bases at J, with 8 bases in the middle. CDR3 sequence reads: CASSLQVISGANVLTF. The CDR3 DNA is TGTGCCAGCAGTTTACAGGTGATCTCTGGGGCCAACGTCCTGACTTTC.

The chain couples TRBV19 to TRBJ2-1, with D possibly being TRBD2 (6 bases). Trimming left V 3 bases short and J 5 bases short, with 14 bases between. The CDR3 is made up of 15 amino acids. Germline-derived CDR1 and CDR2 are LNHDA and SQIVND (reference sequence). The CDR3: CASSMGLSPNNEQFF. For the CDR3, the DNA is TGTGCCAGTAGTATGGGACTCTCCCCTAACAATGAGCAGTTCTTC.

V gene TRBV4-1 combines with J gene TRBJ2-1; 8 positions match TRBD2. After removal of 4 bases from V and 6 bases from J, the junction contained 8 bases not matched to a gene. The CDR3 length is 15 residues. In germline, CDR1 is MGHRA, CDR2 YSYEKL. CDR3 nucleotide sequence: TGCGCCAGCAGCCCAGGAGGGACTAGTCTCAATGAGCAGTTCTTC. Protein product: CASSPGGTSLNEQFF.

The rearrangement uses TRBV7-9 and TRBJ1-1, with 7 bases matching TRBD1. Germline CDR1 SEHNR, CDR2 FQNEAQ (reference sequence). Trimming at V came to 8 bases and at J to 0 bases, leaving 3 bases not matched to a gene. The CDR3 extends over 13 amino acids. In DNA, the CDR3 is TGTGCCAGCGGGGGACAGATGAACACTGAAGCTTTCTTT. Its protein product is CASGGQMNTEAFF.